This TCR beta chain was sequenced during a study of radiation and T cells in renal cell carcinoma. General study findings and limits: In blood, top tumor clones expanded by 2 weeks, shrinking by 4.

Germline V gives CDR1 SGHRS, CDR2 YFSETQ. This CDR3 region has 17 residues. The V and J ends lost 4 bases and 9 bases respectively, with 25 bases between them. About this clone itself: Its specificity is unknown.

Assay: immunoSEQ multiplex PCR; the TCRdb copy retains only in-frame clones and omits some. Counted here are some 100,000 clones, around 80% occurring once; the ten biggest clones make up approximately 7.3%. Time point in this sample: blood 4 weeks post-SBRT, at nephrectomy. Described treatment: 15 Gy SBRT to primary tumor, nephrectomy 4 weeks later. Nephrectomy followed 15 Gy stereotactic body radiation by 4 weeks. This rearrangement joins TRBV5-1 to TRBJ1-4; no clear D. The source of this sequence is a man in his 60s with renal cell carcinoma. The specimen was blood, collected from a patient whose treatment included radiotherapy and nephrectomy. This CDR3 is CASSPFLFGVPMKKLFF. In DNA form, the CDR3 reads TGCGCCAGCAGCCCCTTCCTATTTGGAGTACCCATGAAAAAACTGTTTTTT.